Below, 17 T cell receptor beta chains from the same sample are listed, as sequenced in a study of cytomegalovirus exposure and HLA in healthy donors. The primer mix had 60 Vbeta and 13 Jbeta primers. The protocol was immunoSEQ multiplex PCR, while the TCRdb copy is restricted to in-frame clones and leaves out a portion. Of around 140,000 clones listed, around 79% are singletons. The specimen was PBMCs. These receptors were taken from a male donor in good health and CMV-seronegative.

This chain uses TRBV6-6 with TRBJ2-5; perhaps TRBD1 as D (6 bases). The V end lost 2 bases, the J end lost 7 bases, and 20 bases lay between the germline ends. This CDR3 contains 16 residues. The V gene's germline CDR1 is MNHNY and CDR2 SVGAGI (reference sequence). The CDR3 protein is CASSYPSTGPDGTQYF. The CDR3, as DNA: TGTGCCAGCAGTTACCCCTCGACAGGCCCGGACGGGACCCAGTACTTC.

The genes are TRBV5-6 and TRBJ2-7, with TRBD1 matching over 7 bases. The J segment lost 3 bases and the V segment lost 4 bases, leaving 7 bases of the junction unmatched. The germline V gene encodes CDR1 SGHDT and CDR2 YYEEEE. This CDR3 contains 14 residues. The CDR3, as DNA: TGTGCCAGCAGCCCGGGGACAGTAAGCTACGAGCAGTACTTC. It is translated as CASSPGTVSYEQYF.

As regards this clone: One junction end disagrees with the germline gene, perhaps due to a read error. V gene TRBV10-2 combines with J gene TRBJ1-1, with D uncertain. Germline V gene sequence: CDR1 WSHSY, CDR2 SAAADI. The CDR3 sequence is 15 residues long. The CDR3 region is CASSYLRSIRTEAFF. CDR3 coding DNA: TGTGCCAGCAGTTACTTACGGAGCATCCGAACTGAAGCTTTCTTT.

The gene calls are TRBV7-9 and TRBJ1-1; possibly TRBD1 for D (5 bases). Trimming removed 2 bases at V and 7 bases at J, with 11 bases between. CDR3 length: 13 amino acids. Germline CDR1 reads SEHNR; CDR2 reads FQNEAQ (reference sequence). This CDR3 reads CASSLLGTGEAFF. The CDR3 nucleotides read TGTGCCAGCAGCTTATTGGGGACTGGTGAAGCTTTCTTT.

The chain joins TRBV7-6 to TRBJ2-7; 10 positions agree with TRBD1. Trimming removed 5 bases from V and 4 bases from J; junction bases left unmatched: 2. Germline CDR1 and CDR2: SGHVS and FNYEAQ. The CDR3 sequence is 13 residues long. This CDR3 reads CASSRQGAYEQYF. In nucleotides, the CDR3 is TGTGCCAGCAGCCGACAGGGGGCTTACGAGCAGTACTTC.

About this clone: One junction end disagrees with the germline gene, perhaps due to a read error. This rearrangement joins TRBV19 to TRBJ1-5, with D perhaps TRBD1 (6 bases). Germline CDR1 and CDR2: LNHDA and SQIVND (reference sequence). This CDR3 has 16 residues. In nucleotides, the CDR3 is TGTGCCAGTAGTGTAGACCCGCCGGGGGGGCATCAGCCCCAGCATTTT. This codes for CASSVDPPGGHQPQHF. Full variable domain (rest looked up from reference TRBV19 and TRBJ1-5): DGGITQSPKYLFRKEGQNVTLSCEQNLNHDAMYWYRQDPGQGLRLIYYSQIVNDFQKGDIAEGYSVSREKKESFPLTVTSAQKNPTAFYLCASSVDPPGGHQPQHFGDGTRLSIL.

The chain links TRBV4-2 to TRBJ1-2; a weak D match, TRBD1 (5 bases). The CDR3 sequence is 15 residues long. Between the trimmed V and J ends, which lost 0 bases and 8 bases, there was a span of 16 bases. Germline V lookup: CDR1 LGHNA, CDR2 YNFKEQ. The CDR3: CASSQDRGVVGGYTF. For the CDR3, the DNA is TGTGCCAGCAGCCAAGATCGGGGGGTAGTGGGCGGCTACACCTTC.

The count of this clone is one. The chain recombines TRBV6-1 with TRBJ2-7, with TRBD2 identical over 10 bases. The CDR3 has 14 residues. The germline CDR1 and CDR2 sequences are MNHNS and SASEGT. Germline trimming cut 7 bases from V and 3 bases from J; bases unmatched to any gene: 6. Here the CDR3 DNA reads TGTGCCAGCACCCCGGGACTAGCGAACTACGAGCAGTACTTC. Translating gives CASTPGLANYEQYF.

The chain links TRBV19 to TRBJ1-2; TRBD1 agrees at 11 bases. The CDR3 totals 16 residues. With 5 bases clipped from V and 2 bases from J, the junction kept 7 bases outside the gene matches. From germline, CDR1 is LNHDA and CDR2 SQIVND (reference sequence). The CDR3 sequence is CASSLPRDRGNYGYTF. CDR3 nucleotide sequence: TGTGCCAGTAGTTTGCCTCGGGACAGGGGGAACTATGGCTACACCTTC.

The rearrangement links TRBV11-2 to TRBJ2-3, with 12 bases that match TRBD1. V lost 2 bases to trimming and J lost 5 bases; unmatched junction nucleotides: 5. The CDR3 covers 16 residues. Germline CDR1 SGHAT, CDR2 FQNNGV. Here the CDR3 reads CASSLTGTGGRDTQYF. The DNA for the CDR3 is TGTGCCAGCAGCTTAACCGGGACAGGGGGCAGAGATACGCAGTATTTT.

The J gene is TRBJ2-1, the V gene TRBV27, with D possibly matching TRBD1 (5 bases). The CDR3 runs to 15 residues. Germline V gene lookup returns CDR1 MNHEY and CDR2 SMNVEV (reference sequence). V was shortened by 5 bases and J by 5 bases, with 16 bases between the two germline ends. CDR3 DNA: TGTGCCAGCAGTACCAGGACATCGCTCGACAATGAGCAGTTCTTC. It yields the protein CASSTRTSLDNEQFF.

The chain joins TRBV25-1 to TRBJ1-5, with 8 bases that match TRBD1. The germline CDR1 and CDR2 sequences are MGHDK and SYGVNS. Trimming cost V 3 bases and J 5 bases; bases outside gene matches: 0. This CDR3 comprises 13 residues. The CDR3 nucleotides read TGTGCCAGCAGTGAGACAGGGGATCAGCCCCAGCATTTT. Translating gives CASSETGDQPQHF.

The chain uses TRBV7-9 and TRBJ2-7; D is undetermined. This CDR3 spans 12 amino acids. Trimming shortened V by 6 bases and J by 5 bases, and 11 bases separated the two germline ends. CDR1 is SEHNR and CDR2 is FQNEAQ in the germline V gene (reference sequence). CDR3 sequence reads: CASRFGSDEQYF. The CDR3 nucleotides read TGTGCCAGCAGATTTGGCAGCGACGAGCAGTACTTC.

CDR3 bases: TGTGCCAGCAGTTCCCTCGGGCGGGAGGATGGCTACACCTTC. Protein product: CASSSLGREDGYTF. The chain joins TRBV6-1 to TRBJ1-2; D is uncertain. Germline CDR1 and CDR2: MNHNS and SASEGT. There are 14 residues in the CDR3. With 5 bases removed from V and 6 bases from J, the gap between germline ends came to 16 bases.

The chain recombines TRBV18 with TRBJ2-6; D not resolved. CDR3 size: 14 residues. Germline-derived CDR1 and CDR2 are KGHSH and LQKENI. V lost 6 bases, J lost 1 base, and 7 bases lay in between. CDR3 in DNA: TGTGCCAGCTCTCTCTCTTCTGGGGCCAACGTCCTGACTTTC. Translating gives CASSLSSGANVLTF.

This chain connects TRBV11-2 to TRBJ2-2, with a possible D match to TRBD1 (6 bases). This CDR3 region has 15 residues. Germline-derived CDR1 and CDR2 are SGHAT and FQNNGV. V lost 6 bases and J 7 bases, leaving 18 bases between the germline ends. This chain's CDR3 is CASRGLQGRNGELFF. The CDR3 coding sequence is TGTGCCAGCAGGGGATTACAGGGTCGTAACGGGGAGCTGTTTTTT.

V gene TRBV2 combines with J gene TRBJ1-2; 9 bases are shared with TRBD1. V lost 4 bases and J lost 3; bases outside the gene matches: 6. The V gene's germline CDR1 is SNHLY and CDR2 FYNNEI. This CDR3 is 15 amino acids long. CDR3 region: CASSVWDRADYGYTF. Here the CDR3 DNA reads TGTGCCAGCAGTGTTTGGGACAGGGCGGACTATGGCTACACCTTC.